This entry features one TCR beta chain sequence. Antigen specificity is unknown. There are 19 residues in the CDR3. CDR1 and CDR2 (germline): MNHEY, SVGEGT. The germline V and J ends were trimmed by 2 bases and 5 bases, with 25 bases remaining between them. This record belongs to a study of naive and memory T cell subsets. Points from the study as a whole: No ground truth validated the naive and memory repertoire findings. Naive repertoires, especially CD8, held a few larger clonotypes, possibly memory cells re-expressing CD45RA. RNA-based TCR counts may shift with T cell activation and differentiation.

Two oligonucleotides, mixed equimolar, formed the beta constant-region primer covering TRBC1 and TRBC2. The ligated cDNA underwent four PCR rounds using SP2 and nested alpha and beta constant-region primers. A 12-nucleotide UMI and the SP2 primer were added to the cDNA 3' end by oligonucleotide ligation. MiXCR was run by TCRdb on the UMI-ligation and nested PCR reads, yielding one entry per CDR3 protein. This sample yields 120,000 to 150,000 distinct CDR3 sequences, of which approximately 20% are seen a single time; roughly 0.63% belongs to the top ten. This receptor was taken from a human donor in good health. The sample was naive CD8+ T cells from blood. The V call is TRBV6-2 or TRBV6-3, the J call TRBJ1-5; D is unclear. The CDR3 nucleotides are TGTGCCAGCAGTTACCCGCCGGGGAGTTTTAGCGTAGTGGATCAGCCCCAGCATTTT. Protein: CASSYPPGSFSVVDQPQHF.